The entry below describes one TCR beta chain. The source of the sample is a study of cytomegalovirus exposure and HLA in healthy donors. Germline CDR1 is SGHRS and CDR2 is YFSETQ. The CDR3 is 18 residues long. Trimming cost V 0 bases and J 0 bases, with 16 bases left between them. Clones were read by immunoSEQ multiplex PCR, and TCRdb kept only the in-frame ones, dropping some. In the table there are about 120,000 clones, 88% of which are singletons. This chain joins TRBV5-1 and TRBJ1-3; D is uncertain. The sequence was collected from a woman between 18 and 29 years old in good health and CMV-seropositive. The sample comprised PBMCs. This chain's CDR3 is CASSLEPLPGSSGNTIYF. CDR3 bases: TGCGCCAGCAGCTTGGAACCCCTCCCCGGGAGCTCTGGAAACACCATATATTTT.